The 10 T cell receptor beta chains reported below all come from one sample, sequenced in a study of cytomegalovirus exposure and HLA in healthy donors. Amplification used 60 Vbeta primers and 13 Jbeta primers. TCRdb's copy holds only in-frame clones and misses some; the assay was immunoSEQ multiplex PCR. The sample carries around 94,000 clones, 76% recorded once. Sequenced input: PBMCs. These receptors originate from an older woman in good health and CMV-seropositive.

This clone was seen more than once but under ten times. The chain carries TRBV5-6 and TRBJ2-5; tentatively, D is TRBD2 (5 bases). The germline V gene encodes CDR1 SGHDT and CDR2 YYEEEE. The V and J ends lost 6 bases and 3 bases respectively, with 15 bases between them. The CDR3 extends over 14 amino acids. CDR3 region: CASNYGGQKETQYF. In DNA form, the CDR3 reads TGTGCCAGCAACTACGGAGGCCAGAAAGAGACCCAGTACTTC.

V and J are TRBV7-3 and TRBJ1-1; D is possibly TRBD1 (6 bases). The CDR3 runs 13 residues. V was pared by 2 bases and J by 5 bases, with 9 bases between. The germline V gene has CDR1 SGHTA and CDR2 FQGTGA. Here the CDR3 reads CASSLSGVTEAFF. In DNA form, the CDR3 reads TGTGCCAGCAGCTTATCAGGGGTGACTGAAGCTTTCTTT.

The chain couples TRBV28 to TRBJ1-6, with 8 bases fitting TRBD1. Germline CDR1 MDHEN, CDR2 SYDVKM. The CDR3 length is 14 residues. V lost 6 bases, J lost 6 bases, and 4 bases stayed unmatched. In nucleotides, the CDR3 is TGTGCCAGCAGGCGGGGACAGGCTAATTCACCCCTCCACTTT. Residues: CASRRGQANSPLHF. Variable domain in full (rest from reference TRBV28 and TRBJ1-6): DVKVTQSSRYLVKRTGEKVFLECVQDMDHENMFWYRQDPGLGLRLIYFSYDVKMKEKGDIPEGYSVSREKKERFSLILESASTNQTSMYLCASRRGQANSPLHFGNGTRLTVT.

This chain uses TRBV13 with TRBJ2-5, with D possibly matching TRBD2 (6 bases). Germline CDR1 PRHDT, CDR2 FYEKMQ (reference sequence). The CDR3 consists of 16 residues. Trimming left V 1 base short and J 11 bases short, with 23 bases between. This CDR3 reads CASSLATGLIAREQYF. In nucleotides, the CDR3 is TGTGCCAGCAGCTTAGCGACTGGTTTAATAGCCCGGGAGCAGTACTTC.

The chain carries TRBV5-8 and TRBJ2-2, with 9 bases fitting TRBD2. V lost 3 bases, J lost 6 bases, and 6 bases stayed unmatched. Germline assignment: CDR1 SGHTS and CDR2 YDEGEE. The CDR3 spans 15 residues. The CDR3 DNA follows: TGTGCCAGCAGCTCTAGCGGGATCGAGGCCGGGGAGCTGTTTTTT. This gives the protein CASSSSGIEAGELFF.

This clone was observed a few times. The genes are TRBV9 and TRBJ1-5; TRBD1 might be the D (5 bases). The CDR3 sequence is 15 residues long. Germline lookup yields CDR1 SGDLS and CDR2 YYNGEE. V lost 4 bases, J lost 2 bases, and 13 bases lay in between. CDR3 nucleotides: TGTGCCAGCAGCCTAGGGGTTGCGGGCAATCAGCCCCAGCATTTT. The encoded protein is CASSLGVAGNQPQHF.

This clone was observed at least ten times. The J gene is TRBJ2-7, the V gene TRBV30; TRBD1 is a possible D gene (5 bases). Trimming cost V 0 bases and J 4 bases, with 10 bases left between them. The CDR3 is 13 residues long. Per the germline V gene, CDR1 is GTSNPN and CDR2 is SVGIG (reference sequence). The CDR3 is CAWSVDSFYEQYF. CDR3 nucleotide sequence: TGTGCCTGGAGTGTAGACAGTTTTTACGAGCAGTACTTC.

The rearrangement uses TRBV7-4 and TRBJ2-7; the match to TRBD1 covers 8 bases. With 0 bases clipped from V and 2 bases from J, the junction kept 6 bases outside the gene matches. Germline CDR1 SGHVT, CDR2 SQSDAQ. CDR3 length equals 16 residues. The DNA of the CDR3 is TGTGCCAGCAGCTTAGCCCTGGACAGGGAGACCTACGAGCAGTACTTC. It yields the protein CASSLALDRETYEQYF.

This clone was seen at least ten times. Here the CDR3 DNA reads TGTGCCAGCAGCACGACCCCCGGGACAGGGGGTTACGAGCAGTACTTC. Protein product: CASSTTPGTGGYEQYF. The chain joins TRBV7-9 to TRBJ2-7; 11 bases line up with TRBD1. This CDR3 is built from 16 residues. With V trimmed by 5 bases and J by 4 bases, 10 bases remained unmatched. The germline V gene has CDR1 SEHNR and CDR2 FQNEAQ (reference sequence). Looking up the rest from reference TRBV7-9 and TRBJ2-7 gives the full variable domain: DTGVSQNPRHKITKRGQNVTFRCDPISEHNRLYWYRQTLGQGPEFLTYFQNEAQLEKSRLLSDRFSAERPKGSFSTLEIQRTEQGDSAMYLCASSTTPGTGGYEQYFGPGTRLTVT.

This clone turned up a few times. The V gene is TRBV7-3, the J gene TRBJ2-5, with D perhaps TRBD1 (6 bases). The CDR3 runs 13 residues. V dropped 5 bases and J dropped 5 bases, with 12 bases sitting between them. The V gene's germline CDR1 is SGHTA and CDR2 FQGTGA. DNA for the CDR3: TGTGCCAGCAGCGCTACAGGGAAGGAGACCCAGTACTTC. The encoded protein is CASSATGKETQYF. Full variable domain (missing parts from reference TRBV7-3 and TRBJ2-5): GAGVSQTPSNKVTEKGKYVELRCDPISGHTALYWYRQSLGQGPEFLIYFQGTGAADDSGLPNDRFFAVRPEGSVSTLKIQRTERGDSAVYLCASSATGKETQYFGPGTRLLVL.